This T cell receptor beta chain comes out of a study of shared clonotypes between healthy human individuals. Libraries were prepared by immunoSEQ multiplex PCR; TCRdb keeps only in-frame clonotypes and omits some of them. The top ten hold approximately 1.7% of the sample, which has roughly 2,000,000 clones, just under 95% seen once. Study outcomes and limitations: Richness estimates generally favored naive over memory subsets. The diversity represented, both genetic and in exposure history, was limited by few donors. Read depth was anticipated to influence clonotype sharing among donors.

In germline, CDR1 is SGDLS, CDR2 YYNGEE. With 2 bases clipped from V and 6 bases from J, the junction kept 6 bases outside the gene matches. The CDR3 sequence is 16 residues long. As regards this clone: The target antigen is unknown.

Cells designated naive CD8 were CD45RO-negative and were positively selected for CCR7, with terminally differentiated effector memory CD45RA+ cells excluded. Those who donated were healthy HIV-negative adults, with no recent acute infections or vaccinations reported. The rearrangement links TRBV9 to TRBJ2-1; 12 bases match TRBD2. This receptor was taken from a man younger than 35 in good health. Some clones in this sample may be carry-over from other donors' samples. Sequencing was performed on naive CD8+ T cells from PBMCs. CDR3 loop: CASSVDSSGRANEQFF. CDR3 DNA: TGTGCCAGCAGCGTGGACTCTAGCGGGAGGGCCAATGAGCAGTTCTTC.